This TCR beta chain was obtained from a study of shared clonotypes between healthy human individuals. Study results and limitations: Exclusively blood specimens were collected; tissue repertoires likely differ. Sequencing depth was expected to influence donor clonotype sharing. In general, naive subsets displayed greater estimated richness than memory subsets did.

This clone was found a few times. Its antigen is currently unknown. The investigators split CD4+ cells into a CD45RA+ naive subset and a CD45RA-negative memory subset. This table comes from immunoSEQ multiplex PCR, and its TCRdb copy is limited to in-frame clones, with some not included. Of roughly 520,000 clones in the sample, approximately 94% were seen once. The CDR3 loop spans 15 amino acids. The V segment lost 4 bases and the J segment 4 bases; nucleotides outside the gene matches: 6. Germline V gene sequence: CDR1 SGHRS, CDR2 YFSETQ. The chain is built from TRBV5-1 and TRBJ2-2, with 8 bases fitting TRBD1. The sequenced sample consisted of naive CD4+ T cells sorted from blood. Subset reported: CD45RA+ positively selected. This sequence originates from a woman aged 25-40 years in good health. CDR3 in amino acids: CASSPVQGGTGELFF. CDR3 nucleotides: TGCGCCAGCAGCCCCGTACAGGGGGGCACCGGGGAGCTGTTTTTT.